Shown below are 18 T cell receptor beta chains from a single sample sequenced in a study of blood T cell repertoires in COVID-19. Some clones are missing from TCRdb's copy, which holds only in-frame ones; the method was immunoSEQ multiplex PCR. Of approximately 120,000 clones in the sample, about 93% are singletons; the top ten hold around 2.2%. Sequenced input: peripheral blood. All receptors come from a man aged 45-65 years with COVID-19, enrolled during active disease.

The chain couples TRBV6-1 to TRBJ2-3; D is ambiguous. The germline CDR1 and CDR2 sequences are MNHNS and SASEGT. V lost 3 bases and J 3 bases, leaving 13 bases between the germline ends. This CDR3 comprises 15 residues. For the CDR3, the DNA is TGTGCCAGCAGTGATTGGCAGGTTGGGACAGATACGCAGTATTTT. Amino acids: CASSDWQVGTDTQYF.

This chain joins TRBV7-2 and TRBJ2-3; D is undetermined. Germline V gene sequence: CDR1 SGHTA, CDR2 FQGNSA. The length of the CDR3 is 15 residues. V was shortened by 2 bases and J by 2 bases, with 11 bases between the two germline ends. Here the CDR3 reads CASSLTPAITDTQYF. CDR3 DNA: TGTGCCAGCAGCTTAACCCCCGCGATCACAGATACGCAGTATTTT.

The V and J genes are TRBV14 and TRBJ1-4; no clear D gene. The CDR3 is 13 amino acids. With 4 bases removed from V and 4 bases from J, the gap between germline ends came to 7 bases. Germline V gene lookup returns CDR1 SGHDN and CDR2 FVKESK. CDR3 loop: CASSRSVNEKLFF. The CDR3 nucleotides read TGTGCCAGCAGCCGTTCTGTTAATGAAAAACTGTTTTTT.

The CDR3 sequence: CASTPRGLAGTDTQYF. The CDR3 nucleotides are TGTGCCAGCACCCCCCGGGGACTAGCGGGTACAGATACGCAGTATTTT. This chain connects TRBV3-1 (or the pseudogene TRBV3-2) to TRBJ2-3, with 12 positions matching TRBD2. This CDR3 has 16 amino acids. The trim removed 7 bases at V and 3 bases at J, leaving 8 bases unmatched. Per germline, CDR1 LGHDT and CDR2 YNNKEL (reference sequence).

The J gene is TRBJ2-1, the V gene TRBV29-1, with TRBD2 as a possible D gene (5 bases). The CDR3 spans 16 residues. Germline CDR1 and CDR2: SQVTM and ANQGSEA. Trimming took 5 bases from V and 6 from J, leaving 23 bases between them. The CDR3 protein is CSVRAEPSGAANEQFF. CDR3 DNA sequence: TGCAGCGTTAGGGCCGAGCCCTCCGGAGCGGCCAATGAGCAGTTCTTC.

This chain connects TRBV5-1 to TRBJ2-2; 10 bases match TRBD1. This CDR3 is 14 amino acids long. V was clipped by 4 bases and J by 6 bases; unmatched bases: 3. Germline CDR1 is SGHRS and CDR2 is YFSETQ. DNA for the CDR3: TGCGCCAGCAGCGTGGACAGGGGGGCCGGGGAGCTGTTTTTT. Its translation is CASSVDRGAGELFF.

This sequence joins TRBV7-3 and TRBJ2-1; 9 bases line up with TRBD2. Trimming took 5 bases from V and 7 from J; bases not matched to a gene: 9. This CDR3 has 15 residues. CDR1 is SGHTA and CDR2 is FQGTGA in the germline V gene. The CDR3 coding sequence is TGTGCCAGCAGCCCACGTGCGGGAGGGCCGAATGAGCAGTTCTTC. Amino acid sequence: CASSPRAGGPNEQFF.

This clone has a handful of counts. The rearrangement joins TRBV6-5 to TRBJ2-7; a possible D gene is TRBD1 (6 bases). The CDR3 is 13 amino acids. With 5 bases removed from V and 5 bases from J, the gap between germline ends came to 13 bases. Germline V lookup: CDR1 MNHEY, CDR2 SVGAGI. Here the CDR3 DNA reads TGTGCCAGCAGTAATGGGGGCTCGAACGAGCAGTACTTC. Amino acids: CASSNGGSNEQYF.

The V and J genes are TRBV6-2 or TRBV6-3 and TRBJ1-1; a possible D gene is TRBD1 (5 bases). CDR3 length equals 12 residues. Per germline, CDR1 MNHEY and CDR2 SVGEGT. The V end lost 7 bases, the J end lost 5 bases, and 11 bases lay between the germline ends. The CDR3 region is CASTPGRTEAFF. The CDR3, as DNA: TGTGCCAGCACCCCGGGGCGGACTGAAGCTTTCTTT.

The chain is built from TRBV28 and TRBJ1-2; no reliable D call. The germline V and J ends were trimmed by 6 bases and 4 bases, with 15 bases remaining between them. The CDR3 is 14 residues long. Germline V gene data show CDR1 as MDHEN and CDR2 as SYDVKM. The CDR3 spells CASRGSGSVYGYTF. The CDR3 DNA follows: TGTGCCAGCAGAGGCAGCGGGAGCGTCTATGGCTACACCTTC.

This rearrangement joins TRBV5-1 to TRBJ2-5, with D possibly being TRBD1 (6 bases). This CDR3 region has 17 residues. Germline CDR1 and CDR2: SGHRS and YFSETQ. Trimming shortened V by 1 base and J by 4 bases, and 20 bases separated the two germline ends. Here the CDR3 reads CASSLTPKGVGPETQYF. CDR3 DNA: TGCGCCAGCAGCTTGACTCCTAAGGGGGTCGGCCCAGAGACCCAGTACTTC.

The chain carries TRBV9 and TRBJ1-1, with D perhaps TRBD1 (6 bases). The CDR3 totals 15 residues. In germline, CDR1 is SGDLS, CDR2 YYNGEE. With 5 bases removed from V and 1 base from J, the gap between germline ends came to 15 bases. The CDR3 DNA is TGTGCCAGCAGTTCAATTGCACAGGGGAACACTGAAGCTTTCTTT. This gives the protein CASSSIAQGNTEAFF. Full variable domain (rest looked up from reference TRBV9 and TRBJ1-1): DSGVTQTPKHLITATGQRVTLRCSPRSGDLSVYWYQQSLDQGLQFLIQYYNGEERAKGNILERFSAQQFPDLHSELNLSSLELGDSALYFCASSSIAQGNTEAFFGQGTRLTVV.

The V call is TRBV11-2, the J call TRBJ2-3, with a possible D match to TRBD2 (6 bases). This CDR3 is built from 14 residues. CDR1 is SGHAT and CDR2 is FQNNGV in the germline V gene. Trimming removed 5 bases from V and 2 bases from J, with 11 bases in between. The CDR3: CASSPGLFTDTQYF. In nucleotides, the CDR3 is TGTGCCAGCAGCCCGGGACTTTTCACAGATACGCAGTATTTT.

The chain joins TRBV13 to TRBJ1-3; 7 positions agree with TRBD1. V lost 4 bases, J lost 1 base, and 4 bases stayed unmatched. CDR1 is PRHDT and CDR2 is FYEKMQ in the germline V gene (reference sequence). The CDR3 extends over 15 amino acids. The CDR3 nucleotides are TGTGCCAGCAGCTCAAACAGGGGTTCTGGAAACACCATATATTTT. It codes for CASSSNRGSGNTIYF.

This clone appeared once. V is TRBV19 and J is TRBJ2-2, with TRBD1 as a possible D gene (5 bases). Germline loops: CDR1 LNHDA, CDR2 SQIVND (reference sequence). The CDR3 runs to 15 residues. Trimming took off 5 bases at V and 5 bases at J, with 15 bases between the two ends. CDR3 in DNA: TGTGCCAGTAGTTCCCAAGCAGGGCGAACCGGGGAGCTGTTTTTT. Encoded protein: CASSSQAGRTGELFF.

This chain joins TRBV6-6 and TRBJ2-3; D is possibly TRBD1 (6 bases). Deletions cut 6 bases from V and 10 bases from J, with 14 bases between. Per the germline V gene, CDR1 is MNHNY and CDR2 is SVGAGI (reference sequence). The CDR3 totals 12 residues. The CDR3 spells CASSASKGAQYF. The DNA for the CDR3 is TGTGCCAGCAGCGCCTCGAAGGGGGCGCAGTATTTT.

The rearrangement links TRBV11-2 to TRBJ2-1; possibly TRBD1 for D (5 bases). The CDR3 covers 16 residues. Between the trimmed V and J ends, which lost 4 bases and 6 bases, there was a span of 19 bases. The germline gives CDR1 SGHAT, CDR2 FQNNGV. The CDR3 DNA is TGTGCCAGCAGCTACCCTGGAGTGGGGCCAGCCAATGAGCAGTTCTTC. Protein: CASSYPGVGPANEQFF.

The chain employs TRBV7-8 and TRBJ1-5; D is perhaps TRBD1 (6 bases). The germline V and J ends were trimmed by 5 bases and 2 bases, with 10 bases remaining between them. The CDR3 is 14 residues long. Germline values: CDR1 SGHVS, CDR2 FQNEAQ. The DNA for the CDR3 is TGTGCCAGCAGCGGACCAGGGGGCAATCAGCCCCAGCATTTT. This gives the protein CASSGPGGNQPQHF.